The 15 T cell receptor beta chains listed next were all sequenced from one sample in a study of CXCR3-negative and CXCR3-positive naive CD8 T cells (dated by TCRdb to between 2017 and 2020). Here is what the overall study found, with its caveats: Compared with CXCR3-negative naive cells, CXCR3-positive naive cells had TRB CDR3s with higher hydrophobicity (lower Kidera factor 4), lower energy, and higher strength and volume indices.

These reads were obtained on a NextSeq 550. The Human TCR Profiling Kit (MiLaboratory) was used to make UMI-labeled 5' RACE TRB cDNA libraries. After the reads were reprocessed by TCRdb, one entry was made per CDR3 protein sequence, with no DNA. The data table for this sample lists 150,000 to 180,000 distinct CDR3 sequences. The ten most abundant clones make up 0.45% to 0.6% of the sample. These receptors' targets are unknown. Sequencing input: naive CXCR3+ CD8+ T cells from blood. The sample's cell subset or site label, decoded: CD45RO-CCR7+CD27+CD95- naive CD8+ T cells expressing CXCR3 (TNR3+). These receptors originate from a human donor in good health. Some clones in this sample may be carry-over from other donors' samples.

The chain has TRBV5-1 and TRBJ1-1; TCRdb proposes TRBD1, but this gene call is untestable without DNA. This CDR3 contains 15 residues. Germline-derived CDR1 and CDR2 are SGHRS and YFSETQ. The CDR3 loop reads CASTGDYVFNTEAFF.

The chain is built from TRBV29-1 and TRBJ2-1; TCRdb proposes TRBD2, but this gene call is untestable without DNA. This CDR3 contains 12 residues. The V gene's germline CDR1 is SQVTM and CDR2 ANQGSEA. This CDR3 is CSVAGPSDEQFF.

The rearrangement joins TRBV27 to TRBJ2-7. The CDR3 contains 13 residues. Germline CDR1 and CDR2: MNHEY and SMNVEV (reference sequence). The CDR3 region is CASRLGRTYEQYF.

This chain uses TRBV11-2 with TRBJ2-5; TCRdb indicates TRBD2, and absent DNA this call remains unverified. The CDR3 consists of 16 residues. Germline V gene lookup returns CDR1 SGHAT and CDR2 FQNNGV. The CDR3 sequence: CASSIGTNIMRETQYF.

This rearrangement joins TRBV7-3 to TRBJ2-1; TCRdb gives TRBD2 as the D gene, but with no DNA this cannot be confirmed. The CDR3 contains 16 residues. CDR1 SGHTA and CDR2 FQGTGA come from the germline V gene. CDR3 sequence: CASSLIATSSYNEQFF.

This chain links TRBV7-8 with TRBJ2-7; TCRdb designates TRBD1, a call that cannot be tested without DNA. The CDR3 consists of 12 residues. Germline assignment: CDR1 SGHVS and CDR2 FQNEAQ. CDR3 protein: CASSLGQYEQYF.

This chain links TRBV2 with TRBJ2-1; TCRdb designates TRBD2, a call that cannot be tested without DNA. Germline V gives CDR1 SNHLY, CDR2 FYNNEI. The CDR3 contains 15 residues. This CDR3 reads CASSYRLAGDNEQFF.

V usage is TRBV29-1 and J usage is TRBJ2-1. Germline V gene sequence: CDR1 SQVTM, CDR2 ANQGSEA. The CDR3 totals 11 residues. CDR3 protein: CSVQGFNEQFF.

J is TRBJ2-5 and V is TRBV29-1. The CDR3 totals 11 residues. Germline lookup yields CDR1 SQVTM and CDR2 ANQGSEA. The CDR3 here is CSVVHQETQYF.

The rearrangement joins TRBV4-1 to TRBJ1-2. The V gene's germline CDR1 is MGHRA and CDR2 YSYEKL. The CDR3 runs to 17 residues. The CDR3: CASSQAVQTFANYGYTF.

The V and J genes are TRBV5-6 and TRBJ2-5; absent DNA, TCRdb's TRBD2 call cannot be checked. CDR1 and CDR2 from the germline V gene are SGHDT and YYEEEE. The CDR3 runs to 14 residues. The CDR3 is CASSVRTQGETQYF.

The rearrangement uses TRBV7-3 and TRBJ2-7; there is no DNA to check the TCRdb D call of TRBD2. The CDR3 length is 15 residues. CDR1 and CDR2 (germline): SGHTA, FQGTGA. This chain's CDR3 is CASSPGVLAGYEQYF. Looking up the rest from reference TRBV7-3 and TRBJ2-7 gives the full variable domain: GAGVSQTPSNKVTEKGKYVELRCDPISGHTALYWYRQSLGQGPEFLIYFQGTGAADDSGLPNDRFFAVRPEGSVSTLKIQRTERGDSAVYLCASSPGVLAGYEQYFGPGTRLTVT.

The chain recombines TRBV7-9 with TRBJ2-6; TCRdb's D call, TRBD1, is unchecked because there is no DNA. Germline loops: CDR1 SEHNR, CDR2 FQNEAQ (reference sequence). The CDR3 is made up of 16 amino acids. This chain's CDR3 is CASNPAAGAGANVLTF.

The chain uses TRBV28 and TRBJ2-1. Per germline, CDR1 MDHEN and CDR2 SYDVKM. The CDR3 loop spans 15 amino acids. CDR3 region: CASSLSQGVHNEQFF. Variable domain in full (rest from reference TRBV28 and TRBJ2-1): DVKVTQSSRYLVKRTGEKVFLECVQDMDHENMFWYRQDPGLGLRLIYFSYDVKMKEKGDIPEGYSVSREKKERFSLILESASTNQTSMYLCASSLSQGVHNEQFFGPGTRLTVL.

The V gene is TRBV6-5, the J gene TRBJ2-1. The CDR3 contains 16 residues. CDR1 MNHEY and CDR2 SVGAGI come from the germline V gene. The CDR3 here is CASSFVTGGPNNEQFF.